These 7 T cell receptor beta chains were all obtained from the same sample, sequenced in a study of cytomegalovirus exposure and HLA in healthy donors. Researchers ran the PCR with 60 Vbeta and 13 Jbeta primers. The data were produced by immunoSEQ multiplex PCR, yet TCRdb's version contains in-frame clones alone and is incomplete. Among 100,000 to 150,000 clones listed, around three quarters were seen once. Sequencing used PBMCs. All receptors derive from a woman in her thirties or forties in good health and CMV-seropositive.

The chain uses TRBV20-1 and TRBJ2-3; D uncertain. Germline assignment: CDR1 DFQATT and CDR2 SNEGSKA (reference sequence). There are 9 residues in the CDR3. V lost 7 bases and J 10 bases, leaving 9 bases between the germline ends. The CDR3 loop reads CSETKPQYF. CDR3 bases: TGCAGTGAAACGAAGCCGCAGTATTTT.

The CDR3 coding sequence is TGCGCCAGCAGCCCCATCGGGACACAATCCTACGAGCAGTACTTC. Amino acids: CASSPIGTQSYEQYF. The chain combines TRBV5-1 with TRBJ2-7; perhaps TRBD1 as D (6 bases). V lost 4 bases to trimming and J lost 1 base, with 15 bases between them. CDR3 length: 15 amino acids. In germline, CDR1 is SGHRS, CDR2 YFSETQ.

This rearrangement joins TRBV5-4 to TRBJ2-7; 8 bases fit TRBD2. This CDR3 comprises 14 residues. V lost 4 bases, J lost 1 base, and 4 bases stayed unmatched. Germline assignment: CDR1 SGHNT and CDR2 YYREEE (reference sequence). The CDR3 DNA follows: TGTGCCAGCAGCCTGAAGCGGGGGTCCTACGAGCAGTACTTC. Protein: CASSLKRGSYEQYF. Variable domain in full (rest from reference TRBV5-4 and TRBJ2-7): ETGVTQSPTHLIKTRGQQVTLRCSSQSGHNTVSWYQQALGQGPQFIFQYYREEENGRGNFPPRFSGLQFPNYSSELNVNALELDDSALYLCASSLKRGSYEQYFGPGTRLTVT.

The rearrangement links TRBV5-4 to TRBJ1-1; D perhaps matches TRBD1 (5 bases). The CDR3 length is 14 residues. Germline CDR1 SGHNT, CDR2 YYREEE (reference sequence). Between the trimmed V and J ends, which lost 2 bases and 6 bases, there was a span of 14 bases. The CDR3 region is CASSLKTGYAEAFF. Written as DNA, the CDR3 is TGTGCCAGCAGCTTAAAAACAGGATACGCTGAAGCTTTCTTT.

CDR3: CASSLSGRTGELFF. The CDR3 nucleotides are TGTGCCAGCAGCTTAAGCGGGAGAACCGGGGAGCTGTTTTTT. The chain is built from TRBV7-9 and TRBJ2-2, with TRBD2 identical over 8 bases. The CDR3 sequence is 14 residues long. V was pared by 2 bases and J by 5 bases, with 1 base of the junction left unmatched. Per the germline V gene, CDR1 is SEHNR and CDR2 is FQNEAQ (reference sequence).

CDR3 sequence (DNA): TGTGCCAGCAGCTCATTTGGGGTACCATTACCACAGGGGGGGGACACTGAAGCTTTCTTT. Its translation is CASSSFGVPLPQGGDTEAFF. The chain has TRBV12-1 and TRBJ1-1; the table names TRBD1, a call not compared with the DNA. TRBV12-1 is labeled a pseudogene. The CDR3 covers 20 residues.

J is TRBJ2-2 and V is TRBV11-2; 10 positions agree with TRBD2. CDR1 SGHAT and CDR2 FQNNGV come from the germline V gene. The CDR3 totals 17 residues. J was trimmed by 4 bases and V by 5 bases; bases with no gene match: 10. In DNA form, the CDR3 reads TGTGCCAGCAGCCAAGTTGGAAGGACTAGCGGCACCGGGGAGCTGTTTTTT. Amino acid sequence: CASSQVGRTSGTGELFF.